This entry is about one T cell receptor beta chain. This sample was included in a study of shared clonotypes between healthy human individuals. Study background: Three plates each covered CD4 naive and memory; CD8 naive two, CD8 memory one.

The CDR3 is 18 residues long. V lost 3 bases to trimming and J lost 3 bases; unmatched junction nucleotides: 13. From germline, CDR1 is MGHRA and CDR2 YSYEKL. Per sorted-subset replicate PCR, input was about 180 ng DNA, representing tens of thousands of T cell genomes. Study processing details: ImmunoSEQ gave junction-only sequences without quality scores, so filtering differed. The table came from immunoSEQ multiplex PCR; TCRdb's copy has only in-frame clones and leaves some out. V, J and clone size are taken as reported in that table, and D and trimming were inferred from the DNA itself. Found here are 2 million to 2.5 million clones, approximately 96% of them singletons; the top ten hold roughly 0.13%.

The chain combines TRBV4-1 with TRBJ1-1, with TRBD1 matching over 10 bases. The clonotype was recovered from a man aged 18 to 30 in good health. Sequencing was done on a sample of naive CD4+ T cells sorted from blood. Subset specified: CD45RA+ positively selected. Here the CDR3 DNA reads TGCGCCAGCAGCCACCTATCAGACAGGGGGCGAGGGTACACTGAAGCTTTCTTT. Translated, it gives CASSHLSDRGRGYTEAFF.